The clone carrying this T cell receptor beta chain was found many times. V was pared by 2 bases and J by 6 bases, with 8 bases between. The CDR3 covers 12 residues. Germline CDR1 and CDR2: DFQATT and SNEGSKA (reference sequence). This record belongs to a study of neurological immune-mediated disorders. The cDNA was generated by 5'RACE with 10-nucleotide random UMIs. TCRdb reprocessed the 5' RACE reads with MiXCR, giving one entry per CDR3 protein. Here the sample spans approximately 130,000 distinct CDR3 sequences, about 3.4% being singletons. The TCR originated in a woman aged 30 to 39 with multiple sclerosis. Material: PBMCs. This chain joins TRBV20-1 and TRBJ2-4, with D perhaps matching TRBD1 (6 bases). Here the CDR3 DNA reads TGCAGTGCTAGACTACAGGGAAACATTCAGTACTTC. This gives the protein CSARLQGNIQYF.